These T cell receptor beta chains were read from a single sample in a study of blood T cell repertoires in COVID-19. Measured with immunoSEQ multiplex PCR; TCRdb has only the in-frame clones, and not every one. Of over 130,000 clones in the sample, about 87% were seen once. The sequencing input was peripheral blood. The receptor source for this set is a human donor with COVID-19, enrolled during active disease. The donor label of this sample is uncertain. CDR3s include the opening cysteine and the closing phenylalanine or tryptophan.

j_call v_call cdr3_aa
TRBJ1-1 TRBV25-1 CASSDTGTAVAEAFF
TRBJ1-2 TRBV5-6 CASRPTGHYGYTF
TRBJ2-7 TRBV6-5 CASSSQGGVQYF
TRBJ2-7 TRBV25-1 CASSEGQWTGGTPEQYF
TRBJ1-1 TRBV19 CASSIEAGWETEAFF
TRBJ2-2 TRBV5-6 CASSDQGRANTGELFF
TRBJ1-1 TRBV11-3 CASSFSNRAFF
TRBJ1-1 TRBV5-1 CASSRAGTRNTEAFF
TRBJ2-3 TRBV12-3/TRBV12-4 CASRQGRTDTQYF
TRBJ2-1 TRBV19 CASSIEYSYNEQFF
TRBJ1-1 TRBV11-2 CASSLTVNTEAFF
TRBJ2-1 TRBV5-1 CASSTPGGGNNEQFF
TRBJ2-3 TRBV19 CASSIGRGGRTDTQYF
TRBJ2-3 TRBV19 CASSIVPGDTDTQYF
TRBJ2-7 TRBV2 CASMSGYEQYF
TRBJ1-1 TRBV12-5 CASGTDFYVRHTEAFF
TRBJ2-7 TRBV4-2 CASSRRQGETYEQYF
TRBJ2-4 TRBV4-1 CASSPEKSILAKNIQYF
TRBJ1-5 TRBV12-5 CASASQGQPQHF
TRBJ1-1 TRBV27 CASSLSGGGGPTEAFF
TRBJ1-4 TRBV6-1 CASSDPGQGSLKEKLFF
TRBJ1-5 TRBV2 CASSEDSRGNSNQPQHF
TRBJ1-3 TRBV9 CASSVAGGNTIYF
TRBJ1-5 TRBV19 CASTRQGARNQPQHF
TRBJ1-1 TRBV20-1 CSARGSTGAFF
TRBJ2-1 TRBV19 CASAIWGLEQFF
TRBJ2-7 TRBV2 CASAGTLRSYEQYF
TRBJ2-1 TRBV6-1 CASSETSGVSYNEQFF
TRBJ1-1 TRBV6-4 CASSDSSRGTEAFF
TRBJ1-6 TRBV2 CASSAYSPLHF
TRBJ2-7 TRBV2 CASSASTVYEQYF
TRBJ1-1 TRBV5-4 CASSLVSGTGHPTEAFF
TRBJ2-7 TRBV5-1 CASSFGTSGGASYEQYF
TRBJ2-1 TRBV4-1 CASSQYAGRTGLYNEQFF
TRBJ2-1 TRBV5-4 CASSLRLAGNNEQFF
TRBJ1-1 TRBV27 CASKYLQGNTEAFF
TRBJ2-7 TRBV27 CASNLAGPSYEQYF
TRBJ2-1 TRBV3-1/TRBV3-2 CASSQDSGLALDNEQFF
TRBJ1-4 TRBV19 CASSIRGQLNEKLFF
TRBJ2-1 TRBV27 CASRGQGRGEQFF
TRBJ2-1 TRBV15 CATSRARLGNEQFF
TRBJ1-5 TRBV19 CASSMRRDQPQHF
TRBJ1-4 TRBV3-1/TRBV3-2 CASSQLRGEKLFF
TRBJ2-1 TRBV4-1 CASSQDPGQGVNEQFF
TRBJ2-1 TRBV5-1 CASSWGTSGGFEQFF
TRBJ1-5 TRBV6-4 CASNKIGGYSNQPQHF
TRBJ2-7 TRBV6-5 CASSTDRTYEQYF
TRBJ2-3 TRBV7-9 CASEFRVTDTQYF
TRBJ2-5 TRBV5-1 CASSLTGAGETQYF
TRBJ1-5 TRBV12-3/TRBV12-4 CASSPGRGQPQHF
TRBJ2-7 TRBV9 CASSVGQVAGEQYF
TRBJ1-3 TRBV6-6 CASSTGTNSGNTIYF
TRBJ2-1 TRBV9 CASSVGGGEWVEQFF
TRBJ2-1 TRBV9 CASSVGPSANEQFF
TRBJ2-7 TRBV6-6 CASSLDRVPYEQYF